The rows below give T cell receptor beta chains drawn from one sample of a study of shared clonotypes between healthy human individuals. Method: immunoSEQ multiplex PCR; TCRdb's copy keeps in-frame clones and lacks some. This sample carries approximately 2,200,000 clones, under 95% of them seen once, and the ten largest clones take approximately 1.7%. Sequencing was carried out using naive CD8+ T cells from PBMCs. The receptors were gathered from a young man in good health. Some clones in this sample may be carry-over from other donors' samples. The CDR3 runs from the conserved cysteine through the conserved F or W. D genes are given only for firm matches. Clone size appears in some rows only: once, few, many, or a class for an expanded clone.

abundance	v_gene	j_gene	d_gene	CDR3aa	CDR3nt
.	TRBV27	TRBJ2-2	.	CASSLGRSTGELFF	TGTGCCAGCAGTTTGGGGAGGAGCACCGGGGAGCTGTTTTTT
.	TRBV25-1	TRBJ2-2	.	CASSRRTVTNTGELFF	TGTGCCAGCAGTCGGAGGACAGTTACTAACACCGGGGAGCTGTTTTTT
.	TRBV27	TRBJ1-1	TRBD1	CASRRTGGTEAFF	TGTGCCAGCAGGCGGACAGGGGGTACTGAAGCTTTCTTT
once	TRBV7-2	TRBJ2-1	.	CASSPSGPRGGEQFF	TGTGCCAGCAGCCCAAGCGGACCGAGGGGTGGTGAGCAGTTCTTC
.	TRBV5-5	TRBJ1-5	TRBD1	CASSPQGAGRPQHF	TGTGCCAGCAGCCCACAGGGGGCCGGGCGGCCCCAGCATTTT
.	TRBV27	TRBJ1-2	.	CASSGGTFGGGYTF	TGTGCCAGCAGTGGGGGGACCTTTGGGGGTGGCTACACCTTC
few	TRBV7-9	TRBJ2-1	TRBD1	CASSPRDSSYNEQFF	TGTGCCAGCAGCCCTCGGGACAGCTCCTACAATGAGCAGTTCTTC
.	TRBV7-9	TRBJ2-7	.	CASSPNEVPYEQYF	TGTGCCAGCAGCCCAAACGAAGTGCCCTACGAGCAGTACTTC
.	TRBV28	TRBJ2-7	TRBD2	CASSPPAREAFYEQYF	TGTGCCAGCAGTCCCCCTGCGCGGGAGGCCTTCTACGAGCAGTACTTC
.	TRBV5-5	TRBJ1-5	.	CASSFGRNQPQHF	TGTGCCAGCAGCTTTGGGCGTAATCAGCCCCAGCATTTT
.	TRBV5-6	TRBJ2-7	TRBD1	CASSLLVWDRGSYEQYF	TGTGCCAGCAGCCTACTCGTATGGGACAGGGGATCCTACGAGCAGTACTTC
.	TRBV9	TRBJ1-5	.	CASSPTGNQPQHF	TGTGCCAGCAGCCCTACGGGCAATCAGCCCCAGCATTTT
.	TRBV5-4	TRBJ2-7	.	CASSFSPEDEQYF	TGTGCCAGCAGCTTCAGCCCCGAGGACGAGCAGTACTTC
.	TRBV5-4	TRBJ2-2	.	CASSFRGETGELFF	TGTGCCAGCAGCTTCCGGGGCGAAACCGGGGAGCTGTTTTTT
.	TRBV6-6	TRBJ2-1	.	CASSLQEYNEQFF	TGTGCCAGCAGTTTACAGGAGTACAATGAGCAGTTCTTC
.	TRBV9	TRBJ2-5	TRBD2	CASSGGTSSEETQYF	TGTGCCAGCAGCGGGGGGACTAGCAGCGAAGAGACCCAGTACTTC
.	TRBV27	TRBJ2-1	.	CASGPVPYNEQFF	TGTGCCAGCGGGCCCGTGCCCTACAATGAGCAGTTCTTC
.	TRBV4-2	TRBJ2-5	.	CASSQLGERETQYF	TGTGCCAGCAGCCAGCTGGGGGAGAGAGAGACCCAGTACTTC
.	TRBV1	TRBJ2-7	.	CTSSQVGSSPDEQYF	TGCACCAGCAGCCAAGTGGGCAGCTCCCCGGACGAGCAGTACTTC
.	TRBV5-4	TRBJ2-7	TRBD1	CASIITFGGTGTHEQYF	TGTGCCAGCATCATTACCTTTGGGGGGACAGGGACCCACGAGCAGTACTTC
.	TRBV7-3	TRBJ2-1	TRBD2	CASSFLAGSNNEQFF	TGTGCCAGCAGCTTCCTAGCGGGATCCAACAATGAGCAGTTCTTC
.	TRBV10-1	TRBJ2-1	.	CASSQQTGTLYNEQFF	TGCGCCAGCAGTCAACAAACCGGGACGCTATACAATGAGCAGTTCTTC
.	TRBV28	TRBJ2-7	.	CASSLGLTFSYEQYF	TGTGCCAGCAGTCTCGGACTAACCTTCTCCTACGAGCAGTACTTC
.	TRBV28	TRBJ2-4	.	CASSLYQTANIQYF	TGTGCCAGCAGTTTATATCAGACAGCAAACATTCAGTACTTC
few	TRBV7-6	TRBJ1-1	.	CASRAGPNTEAFF	TGTGCCAGCAGGGCAGGGCCGAACACTGAAGCTTTCTTT
.	TRBV5-6	TRBJ2-7	.	CASSSAGHEQYF	TGTGCCAGCAGCTCAGCCGGGCACGAGCAGTACTTC
.	TRBV7-3	TRBJ1-2	.	CASPLQASQEEGYTF	TGTGCCAGCCCGCTCCAGGCAAGTCAAGAAGAAGGCTACACCTTC
.	TRBV4-2	TRBJ2-7	.	CASSQDGASPDDEQYF	TGTGCCAGCAGCCAAGATGGAGCATCCCCGGATGACGAGCAGTACTTC
.	TRBV10-2	TRBJ2-7	.	CASSEYSGYSSYEQYF	TGCGCCAGCAGTGAATATAGCGGATATAGCTCCTACGAGCAGTACTTC
once	TRBV5-4	TRBJ2-2	TRBD2	CASSLALAGGRSAGELFF	TGTGCCAGCAGCTTGGCACTAGCGGGAGGAAGGAGTGCCGGGGAGCTGTTTTTT
.	TRBV15	TRBJ2-5	TRBD1	CATSRIRTGLETQYF	TGTGCCACCAGCAGAATCAGGACAGGGCTGGAGACCCAGTACTTC
.	TRBV30	TRBJ2-3	.	CAWSVGGYTDTQYF	TGTGCCTGGAGTGTGGGCGGCTACACAGATACGCAGTATTTT
.	TRBV2	TRBJ2-1	.	CASPQRDYNEQFF	TGTGCCAGTCCGCAGCGAGACTACAATGAGCAGTTCTTC
.	TRBV4-1	TRBJ1-1	.	CASSQEHRNTEAFF	TGCGCCAGCAGCCAAGAACACAGGAACACTGAAGCTTTCTTT
.	TRBV10-3	TRBJ2-1	TRBD2	CAISESASGNNEQFF	TGTGCCATCAGTGAGTCGGCTAGCGGAAACAATGAGCAGTTCTTC
.	TRBV13	TRBJ2-1	TRBD2	CASSLESLAGGPDEQFF	TGTGCCAGCAGCTTAGAGTCCCTAGCGGGAGGGCCCGATGAGCAGTTCTTC
.	TRBV5-6	TRBJ1-3	.	CASSWWGISGNTIYF	TGTGCCAGCAGCTGGTGGGGAATCTCTGGAAACACCATATATTTT
.	TRBV5-1	TRBJ2-2	TRBD1	CASSADRVPGELFF	TGCGCCAGCAGCGCGGACAGGGTTCCCGGGGAGCTGTTTTTT
.	TRBV7-9	TRBJ2-3	.	CASSLGGEAQYF	TGTGCCAGCAGCTTAGGTGGGGAGGCGCAGTATTTT
.	TRBV7-3	TRBJ2-3	.	CASSLIGSTDTQYF	TGTGCCAGCAGCTTAATCGGGAGCACAGATACGCAGTATTTT
few	TRBV7-9	TRBJ2-7	.	CASSSRFYEQYF	TGTGCCAGCAGCTCACGGTTCTACGAGCAGTACTTC
.	TRBV9	TRBJ1-2	TRBD1	CASSVVGGQGAWGYTF	TGTGCCAGCAGCGTAGTGGGTGGACAGGGGGCTTGGGGCTACACCTTC
.	TRBV13	TRBJ2-5	.	CASSLRKRGETQYF	TGTGCCAGCAGCTTAAGGAAACGAGGGGAGACCCAGTACTTC
.	TRBV27	TRBJ2-2	.	CASSPTYYGELFF	TGTGCCAGCAGTCCAACTTACTACGGGGAGCTGTTTTTT
.	TRBV18	TRBJ2-4	.	CASSLDQQNIQYF	TGTGCCAGCTCCCTGGACCAGCAAAACATTCAGTACTTC
.	TRBV7-2	TRBJ2-2	TRBD1	CASSLDRGNTGELFF	TGTGCCAGCAGCTTAGACAGGGGAAACACCGGGGAGCTGTTTTTT
.	TRBV7-9	TRBJ2-5	.	CASTLLGETQYF	TGTGCCAGCACCCTCTTGGGCGAGACCCAGTACTTC
.	TRBV28	TRBJ2-5	.	CASSLRGPETQYF	TGTGCCAGCAGTTTACGAGGGCCGGAGACCCAGTACTTC
.	TRBV27	TRBJ2-3	.	CASSWTEEGTDTQYF	TGTGCCAGCAGTTGGACAGAGGAGGGCACAGATACGCAGTATTTT
once	TRBV11-2	TRBJ2-2	TRBD2	CASSYWGYRTSLSGELFF	TGTGCCAGCAGCTATTGGGGTTACAGGACTAGCCTATCCGGGGAGCTGTTTTTT
.	TRBV6-5	TRBJ2-1	TRBD1	CASSSPGTGAYNEQFF	TGTGCCAGCAGTTCACCCGGGACAGGGGCCTACAATGAGCAGTTCTTC
.	TRBV29-1	TRBJ1-1	TRBD1	CSVGGGRGRGMNTEAFF	TGCAGCGTTGGCGGGGGACGGGGCAGGGGGATGAACACTGAAGCTTTCTTT
.	TRBV19	TRBJ2-1	.	CASSRVREISYNEQFF	TGTGCCAGTAGTAGGGTACGGGAGATATCCTACAATGAGCAGTTCTTC
.	TRBV11-2	TRBJ2-7	.	CASSLGVSYEQYF	TGTGCCAGCAGCTTAGGCGTCTCCTACGAGCAGTACTTC